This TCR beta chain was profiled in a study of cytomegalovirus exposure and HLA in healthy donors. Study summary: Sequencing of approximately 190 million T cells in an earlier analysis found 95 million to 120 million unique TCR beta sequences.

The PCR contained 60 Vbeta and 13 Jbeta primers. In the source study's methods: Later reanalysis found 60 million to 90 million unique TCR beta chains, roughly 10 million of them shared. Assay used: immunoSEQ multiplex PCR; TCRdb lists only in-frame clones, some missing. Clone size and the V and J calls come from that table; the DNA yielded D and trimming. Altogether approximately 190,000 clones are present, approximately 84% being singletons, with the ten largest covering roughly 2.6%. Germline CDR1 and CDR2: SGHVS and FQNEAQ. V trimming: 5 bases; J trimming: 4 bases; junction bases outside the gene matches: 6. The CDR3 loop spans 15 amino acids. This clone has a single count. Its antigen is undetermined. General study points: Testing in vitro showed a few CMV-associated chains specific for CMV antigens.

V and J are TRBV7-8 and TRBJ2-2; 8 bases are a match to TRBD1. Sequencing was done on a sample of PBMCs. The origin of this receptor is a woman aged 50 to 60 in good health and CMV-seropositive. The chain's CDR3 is CASSPGQGGTGELFF. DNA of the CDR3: TGTGCCAGCAGCCCAGGACAGGGTGGCACCGGGGAGCTGTTTTTT.